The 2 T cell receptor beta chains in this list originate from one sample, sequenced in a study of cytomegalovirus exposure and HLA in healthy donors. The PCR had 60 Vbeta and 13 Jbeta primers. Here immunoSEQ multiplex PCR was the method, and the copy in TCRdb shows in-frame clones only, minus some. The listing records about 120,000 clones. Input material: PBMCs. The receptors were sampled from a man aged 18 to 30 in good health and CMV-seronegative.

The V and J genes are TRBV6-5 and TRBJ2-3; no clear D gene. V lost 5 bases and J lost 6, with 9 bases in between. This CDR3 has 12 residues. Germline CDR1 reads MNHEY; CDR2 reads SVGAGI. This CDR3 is CASSPAGDTQYF. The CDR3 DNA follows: TGTGCCAGCAGTCCCGCCGGGGATACGCAGTATTTT.

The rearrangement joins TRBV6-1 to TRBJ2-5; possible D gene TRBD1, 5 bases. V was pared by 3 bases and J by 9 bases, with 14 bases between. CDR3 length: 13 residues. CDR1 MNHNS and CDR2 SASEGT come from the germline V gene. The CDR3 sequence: CASSDQGMGSQYF. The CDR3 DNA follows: TGTGCCAGCAGTGACCAGGGTATGGGGTCCCAGTACTTC.